These 23 T cell receptor beta chains came from one sample sequenced in a study of T cells of healthy individuals (dated by TCRdb to about 2018). Libraries were prepared through 5' RACE. The reads were generated on an Illumina MiSeq. Starting from the raw public reads, TCRdb applied fastp trimming at Q25, assembled clones with MiXCR and retained in-frame beta chains. Duplicate CDR3 protein sequences are folded into a single record with the most common DNA and genes. Here the sample has around 90,000 distinct CDR3 sequences; about 5% occur a single time. About 7.5% of the sample rests with the top ten. Receptor source: a female donor in good health.

This clonotype was observed a few times. V gene TRBV29-1 combines with J gene TRBJ1-2; the D is unclear. V lost 4 bases and J 4 bases, leaving 10 bases between the germline ends. The length of the CDR3 is 12 residues. Germline loops: CDR1 SQVTM, CDR2 ANQGSEA. Here the CDR3 DNA reads TGCAGCGTTGGCGGGCCGACCTATGGCTACACCTTC. This sequence encodes CSVGGPTYGYTF.

At least ten counts were recorded for this clonotype. The chain carries TRBV12-3 or TRBV12-4 and TRBJ2-2, with 13 bases that match TRBD2. CDR3 length: 20 amino acids. After removal of 6 bases from V and 5 bases from J, the junction contained 18 bases not matched to a gene. CDR3 sequence reads: CASRVPGTSGESRGTGELFF. CDR3 DNA sequence: TGTGCCAGCAGAGTCCCCGGGACTAGCGGGGAGTCCAGGGGGACCGGGGAGCTGTTTTTT.

This clonotype was detected a few times. J is TRBJ1-4 and V is TRBV4-2; D possibly corresponds to TRBD1 (5 bases). V lost 1 base, J lost 5 bases, and 11 bases lay in between. CDR1 LGHNA and CDR2 YNFKEQ come from the germline V gene. This CDR3 is 15 amino acids long. The CDR3 region has the DNA TGTGCCAGCAGCCAAGTCGGGGCCTCCAATGAAAAACTGTTTTTT. This encodes CASSQVGASNEKLFF.

This clonotype was observed many times. The chain joins TRBV10-3 to TRBJ2-7; either TRBD1 or TRBD2 may fit D (5 bases each). V lost 7 bases to trimming and J lost 0 bases, with 10 bases between them. CDR3 length equals 13 residues. From germline, CDR1 is ENHRY and CDR2 SYGVKD. CDR3 in DNA: TGTGCCATCAAGAACGGGGCCTCCTACGAGCAGTACTTC. It translates to CAIKNGASYEQYF.

This clonotype showed up many times. The rearrangement uses TRBV20-1 and TRBJ1-5, with TRBD1 matching 8 bases. V shed 6 bases, J shed 1 base, and the junction held 8 bases outside the gene matches. The CDR3 consists of 15 residues. Germline CDR1 reads DFQATT; CDR2 reads SNEGSKA (reference sequence). DNA of the CDR3: TGCAGTGCGGCAAAGACAGGGGCGAGCAATCAGCCCCAGCATTTT. Its translation: CSAAKTGASNQPQHF.

Concerning this clonotype: A much larger clonotype is one base distant, so this may be a read error. The chain recombines TRBV4-2 with TRBJ1-2, with no clear D. Germline lookup yields CDR1 LGHNA and CDR2 YNFKEQ. The CDR3 contains 14 residues. CDR3 sequence (DNA): TGTGCCAGCAGCCAAGTTAACAGCAACTATGTCTACACCTTC. Translating gives CASSQVNSNYVYTF.

This clonotype was recorded many times. CDR3 sequence (DNA): TGTGCCAGCAGCTTAGGCGGTCTCGACACAGATACGCAGTATTTT. Its protein is CASSLGGLDTDTQYF. The chain joins TRBV5-4 to TRBJ2-3; D is undetermined. The V end was cut by 2 bases, the J end by 2 bases, with 12 bases between. This CDR3 is built from 15 residues. Germline V gene lookup returns CDR1 SGHNT and CDR2 YYREEE (reference sequence). The full variable domain, rest sourced from reference TRBV5-4 and TRBJ2-3, is ETGVTQSPTHLIKTRGQQVTLRCSSQSGHNTVSWYQQALGQGPQFIFQYYREEENGRGNFPPRFSGLQFPNYSSELNVNALELDDSALYLCASSLGGLDTDTQYFGPGTRLTVL.

This clonotype was seen more than once but under ten times. The rearrangement uses TRBV6-5 and TRBJ2-1, with D hard to call. Germline CDR1 is MNHEY and CDR2 is SVGAGI. Trimming took 4 bases from V and 0 from J, leaving 13 bases between them. The CDR3 is 16 amino acids. CDR3 sequence: CASSSAGPSSYNEQFF. The CDR3 coding sequence is TGTGCCAGCAGTTCGGCCGGGCCTTCCTCCTACAATGAGCAGTTCTTC.

The sample holds many counts of this clonotype. The chain couples TRBV6-5 to TRBJ1-1, with D possibly TRBD1 on 6 matching bases. Germline CDR1 MNHEY, CDR2 SVGAGI. V lost 6 bases to trimming and J lost 5 bases, with 19 bases between them. The CDR3 has 15 residues. CDR3 nucleotides: TGTGCCAGCAGCCGAGTAAGAGGGGGGGGAACTGAAGCTTTCTTT. Encoded protein: CASSRVRGGGTEAFF.

In regard to this clonotype: A much larger clone sits a single nucleotide away, making a read error possible. The chain couples TRBV6-5 to TRBJ2-1; D is unclear. Trimming shortened V by 3 bases and J by 0 bases, and 6 bases separated the two germline ends. CDR1 and CDR2 (germline): MNHEY, SVGAGI. CDR3 length equals 14 residues. The chain's CDR3 is CASSYRTSYNEQFF. In DNA form, the CDR3 reads TGTGCCAGCAGTTATAGGACCTCCTACAATGAGCAGTTCTTC.

V gene TRBV27 combines with J gene TRBJ1-1; 7 bases are a match to TRBD1. The CDR3 runs to 14 residues. Germline CDR1 and CDR2: MNHEY and SMNVEV (reference sequence). Trimming at V came to 5 bases and at J to 5 bases, leaving 8 bases not matched to a gene. In DNA, the CDR3 is TGTGCCAGCAGTGTTACAGGGGTGGAGACTGAAGCTTTCTTT. Its protein is CASSVTGVETEAFF.

At least ten counts were recorded for this clonotype. V and J are TRBV4-3 and TRBJ2-1; 9 bases agree with TRBD2. From germline, CDR1 is LGHNA and CDR2 YSLEER. V trimming: 5 bases; J trimming: 5 bases; junction bases outside the gene matches: 7. CDR3 length: 15 amino acids. The CDR3 spells CASSFGLARNNEQFF. The DNA of the CDR3 is TGCGCCAGCAGCTTTGGACTAGCGAGAAACAATGAGCAGTTCTTC.

This clonotype showed up just a few times. The chain carries TRBV7-9 and TRBJ1-5, with 8 bases identical to TRBD1. V lost 5 bases, J lost 5 bases, and 5 bases stayed unmatched. The CDR3 spans 14 residues. In germline, CDR1 is SEHNR, CDR2 FQNEAQ (reference sequence). For the CDR3, the DNA is TGTGCCAGCAGCCTAGGACAGGGCGATCAGCCCCAGCATTTT. This gives the protein CASSLGQGDQPQHF.

The chain employs TRBV5-1 and TRBJ1-5; a weak D match, TRBD1 (5 bases). This CDR3 is built from 13 residues. Germline assignment: CDR1 SGHRS and CDR2 YFSETQ. The ends were cut back, 4 bases at V and 4 bases at J, with 9 bases in the middle. The CDR3 is CASSPWGNQPQHF. For the CDR3, the DNA is TGCGCCAGCAGCCCGTGGGGGAATCAGCCCCAGCATTTT. Using reference TRBV5-1 and TRBJ1-5 for the parts outside the CDR3, the full variable domain is KAGVTQTPRYLIKTRGQQVTLSCSPISGHRSVSWYQQTPGQGLQFLFEYFSETQRNKGNFPGRFSGRQFSNSRSEMNVSTLELGDSALYLCASSPWGNQPQHFGDGTRLSIL.

This clonotype was seen at least ten times. The chain couples TRBV13 to TRBJ2-1; the D gene is possibly TRBD1 (5 bases). Trimming left V 2 bases short and J 0 bases short, with 11 bases between. The CDR3 length is 16 residues. Germline V gene sequence: CDR1 PRHDT, CDR2 FYEKMQ (reference sequence). CDR3 DNA: TGTGCCAGCAGCTTATCAGGGATTAGCTCCTACAATGAGCAGTTCTTC. This sequence encodes CASSLSGISSYNEQFF.

This clonotype was recorded many times. In DNA, the CDR3 is TGTGCCAGCAGCGTAGGGGACAGGGGTGGGTCACCCCTCCACTTT. Translated: CASSVGDRGGSPLHF. V usage is TRBV9 and J usage is TRBJ1-6; 10 positions agree with TRBD1. Germline lookup yields CDR1 SGDLS and CDR2 YYNGEE. Trimming at V came to 0 bases and at J to 10 bases, leaving 4 bases not matched to a gene. The CDR3 loop spans 15 amino acids. Supplemented by reference TRBV9 and TRBJ1-6, the full variable domain reads DSGVTQTPKHLITATGQRVTLRCSPRSGDLSVYWYQQSLDQGLQFLIQYYNGEERAKGNILERFSAQQFPDLHSELNLSSLELGDSALYFCASSVGDRGGSPLHFGNGTRLTVT.

The chain has TRBV6-5 and TRBJ1-1, with D hard to call. This CDR3 has 13 residues. V lost 0 bases and J lost 7, with 9 bases in between. Germline V gene data show CDR1 as MNHEY and CDR2 as SVGAGI. In DNA, the CDR3 is TGTGCCAGCAGTTACTCGATCCGGCGTGAAGCTTTCTTT. It specifies CASSYSIRREAFF.

The chain couples TRBV19 to TRBJ1-1; D might be TRBD1 (6 bases). Deletions cut 7 bases from V and 4 bases from J, with 16 bases between. CDR3 length equals 14 residues. Germline V CDR1 and CDR2: LNHDA, SQIVND (reference sequence). The CDR3 region has the DNA TGTGCCAGTAAAAAACAGGGTAGCGGCACTGAAGCTTTCTTT. Translating it yields CASKKQGSGTEAFF.

This chain joins TRBV11-1 and TRBJ1-1, with 7 bases aligning to TRBD1. The CDR3 length is 15 residues. Germline V gene lookup returns CDR1 SGHAT and CDR2 FQDESV (reference sequence). V lost 5 bases and J lost 5; bases outside the gene matches: 11. This chain's CDR3 is CASSLYKTGRTEAFF. As DNA, the CDR3 is TGTGCCAGCAGCCTATACAAGACAGGGAGAACTGAAGCTTTCTTT.

This clonotype has ten or more counts. V gene TRBV7-9 combines with J gene TRBJ2-1; D possibly matches TRBD1 or TRBD2 (6 bases each). CDR1 is SEHNR, CDR2 FQNEAQ, per germline (reference sequence). This CDR3 has 13 amino acids. Trimming stripped 4 bases from V and 13 bases from J, with 17 bases between. CDR3 protein: CASSWDGGHSQFF. The CDR3 bases are TGTGCCAGCAGCTGGGACGGGGGCCATTCTCAGTTCTTC.

The sample holds a few counts of this clonotype. The chain employs TRBV6-5 and TRBJ2-7; D gene ambiguous. This CDR3 has 13 amino acids. The ends were cut back, 7 bases at V and 5 bases at J, with 15 bases in the middle. Germline values: CDR1 MNHEY, CDR2 SVGAGI. In DNA form, the CDR3 reads TGTGCCAGCAAGAGGACGCTTGCTCACGAGCAGTACTTC. Amino acids: CASKRTLAHEQYF.

This clonotype was seen repeatedly, ten times or more. This chain joins TRBV6-5 and TRBJ2-3; 12 bases align to TRBD2. The ends lost 5 bases at V and 6 bases at J; junction bases unmatched: 9. The CDR3 totals 16 residues. Germline values: CDR1 MNHEY, CDR2 SVGAGI. DNA of the CDR3: TGTGCCAGCAGTGCCCTAGCGGGAGGGCCCGAGGATACGCAGTATTTT. Translated, it gives CASSALAGGPEDTQYF.

This clonotype has at least ten counts. The V and J genes are TRBV7-9 and TRBJ2-5; TRBD2 matches at 8 bases. Germline CDR1 and CDR2: SEHNR and FQNEAQ (reference sequence). J was trimmed by 5 bases and V by 0 bases; bases with no gene match: 5. The CDR3 loop spans 15 amino acids. The CDR3 here is CASSLAAGGMETQYF. In DNA, the CDR3 is TGTGCCAGCAGCTTAGCGGCGGGGGGCATGGAGACCCAGTACTTC.